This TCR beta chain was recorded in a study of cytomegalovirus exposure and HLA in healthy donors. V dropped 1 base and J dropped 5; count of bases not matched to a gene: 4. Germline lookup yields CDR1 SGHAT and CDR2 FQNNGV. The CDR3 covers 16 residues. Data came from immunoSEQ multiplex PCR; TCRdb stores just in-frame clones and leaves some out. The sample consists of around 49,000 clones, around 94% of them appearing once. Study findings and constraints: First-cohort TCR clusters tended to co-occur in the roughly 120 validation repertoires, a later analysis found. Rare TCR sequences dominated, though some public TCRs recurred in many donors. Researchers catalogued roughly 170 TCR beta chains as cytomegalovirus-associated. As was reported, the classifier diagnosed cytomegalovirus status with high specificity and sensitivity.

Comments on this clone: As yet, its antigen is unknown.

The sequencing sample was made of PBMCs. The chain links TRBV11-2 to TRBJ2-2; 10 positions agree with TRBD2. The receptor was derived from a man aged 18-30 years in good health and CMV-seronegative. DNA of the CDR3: TGTGCCAGCAGCTTAGTAAGCGGGAGGGCTACCGGGGAGCTGTTTTTT. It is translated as CASSLVSGRATGELFF.